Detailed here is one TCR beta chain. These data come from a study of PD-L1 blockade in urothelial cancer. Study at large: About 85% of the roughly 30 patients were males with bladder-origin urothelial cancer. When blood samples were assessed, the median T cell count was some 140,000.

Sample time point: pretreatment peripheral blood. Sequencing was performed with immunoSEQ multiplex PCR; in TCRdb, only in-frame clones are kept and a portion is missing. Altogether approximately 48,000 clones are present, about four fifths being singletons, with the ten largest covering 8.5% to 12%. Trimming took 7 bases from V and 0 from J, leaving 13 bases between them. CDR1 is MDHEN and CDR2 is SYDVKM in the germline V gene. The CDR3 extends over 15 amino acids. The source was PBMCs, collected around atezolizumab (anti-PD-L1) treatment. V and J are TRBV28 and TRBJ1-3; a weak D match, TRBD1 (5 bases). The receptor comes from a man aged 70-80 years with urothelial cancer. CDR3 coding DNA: TGTGCCAGCATCGACAGTCTGAGCTCTGGAAACACCATATATTTT. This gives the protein CASIDSLSSGNTIYF. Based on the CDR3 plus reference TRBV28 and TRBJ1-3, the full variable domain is DVKVTQSSRYLVKRTGEKVFLECVQDMDHENMFWYRQDPGLGLRLIYFSYDVKMKEKGDIPEGYSVSREKKERFSLILESASTNQTSMYLCASIDSLSSGNTIYFGEGSWLTVV.